This passage covers 18 T cell receptor beta chains from one sample sequenced in a study of cytomegalovirus exposure and HLA in healthy donors. Using immunoSEQ multiplex PCR, the repertoire was profiled, and TCRdb retains in-frame clones only, with some absent. Of about 240,000 clones listed, around 88% were seen once; the top ten hold 1% to 1.5%. The sequenced material came from PBMCs. Every receptor here comes from a woman aged 25 to 39 in good health and CMV-seropositive.

The J gene is TRBJ2-1, the V gene TRBV10-2, with 16 bases lining up with TRBD2. Germline lookup yields CDR1 WSHSY and CDR2 SAAADI. The CDR3 contains 17 residues. After removal of 6 bases from V and 7 bases from J, the junction contained 9 bases not matched to a gene. CDR3 coding DNA: TGCGCCAGCAGGGCACCCGGGACTAGCGGGAGGGCGAATGAGCAGTTCTTC. It yields the protein CASRAPGTSGRANEQFF.

DNA for the CDR3: TGTGCCAGCGGCACTAGCGGGAGGGCAGGGAATGAGCAGTTCTTC. It is translated as CASGTSGRAGNEQFF. The rearrangement uses TRBV27 and TRBJ2-1; 13 bases match TRBD2. CDR3 length: 15 residues. CDR1 is MNHEY and CDR2 is SMNVEV in the germline V gene (reference sequence). The ends lost 8 bases at V and 7 bases at J; junction bases unmatched: 8.

This clone appeared once. The rearrangement links TRBV29-1 to TRBJ2-5, with D unclear. This CDR3 spans 11 amino acids. Per germline, CDR1 SQVTM and CDR2 ANQGSEA. V lost 4 bases, J lost 2 bases, and 5 bases lay in between. CDR3 sequence reads: CSVAVQETQYF. CDR3 in DNA: TGCAGCGTTGCGGTACAAGAGACCCAGTACTTC.

With regard to this clone: In the same sample, other DNA sequences code for this CDR3. The CDR3 reads CASSLQGYSNQPQHF. CDR3 DNA: TGTGCCAGCAGTTTACAGGGATATAGCAATCAGCCCCAGCATTTT. The chain joins TRBV27 to TRBJ1-5; D perhaps matches TRBD1 (5 bases). The V and J ends lost 2 bases and 0 bases respectively, with 8 bases between them. The CDR3 has 15 residues. Germline values: CDR1 MNHEY, CDR2 SMNVEV (reference sequence).

The chain joins TRBV7-9 to TRBJ2-1; TRBD1 aligns across 12 bases. J gave up 8 bases and V 1 base, and 6 bases lay outside the gene matches. Germline V gene sequence: CDR1 SEHNR, CDR2 FQNEAQ (reference sequence). The CDR3 has 16 residues. The CDR3 coding sequence is TGTGCCAGCAGCTTAGTCGGGACAGGGGGCCGAGATGAGCAGTTCTTC. As protein: CASSLVGTGGRDEQFF.

The chain combines TRBV29-1 with TRBJ1-5; possible D gene TRBD1, 6 bases. Looked up from germline, CDR1 is SQVTM and CDR2 is ANQGSEA. Trimming pared 4 bases from V and 4 bases from J, leaving 11 bases between. This CDR3 has 13 residues. The CDR3 DNA follows: TGCAGCGTTGCACAGGGACGGAATCAGCCCCAGCATTTT. Translation gives CSVAQGRNQPQHF.

The CDR3 sequence: CASSQLIAGEQSGELFF. The CDR3 DNA reads TGTGCCAGCAGCCAACTAATAGCGGGAGAACAGTCCGGGGAGCTGTTTTTT. The V and J genes are TRBV7-7 and TRBJ2-2; 9 bases are shared with TRBD2. Per germline, CDR1 SSHAT and CDR2 FNYEAQ (reference sequence). The CDR3 consists of 17 residues. J lost 6 bases, V lost 5 bases, and 13 bases had no gene match.

The chain uses TRBV6-1 and TRBJ1-3, with TRBD1 matching 7 bases. The germline gives CDR1 MNHNS, CDR2 SASEGT. Trimming removed 7 bases from V and 8 bases from J; junction bases left unmatched: 11. There are 14 residues in the CDR3. The CDR3 DNA reads TGTGCCAGCATTATCGCCAAGGGGGCCGACACCATATATTTT. It specifies CASIIAKGADTIYF.

In DNA, the CDR3 is TGTGCCAGCCGCGGGACTAGCGGGAGGAATAAAGGCCTAGGGGAGCAGTTCTTC. This sequence encodes CASRGTSGRNKGLGEQFF. The V call is TRBV28, the J call TRBJ2-1; 15 positions agree with TRBD2. The V gene's germline CDR1 is MDHEN and CDR2 SYDVKM. The CDR3 loop spans 18 amino acids. J lost 10 bases, V lost 8 bases, and 18 bases had no gene match.

The genes are TRBV5-5 and TRBJ1-4; possible D gene TRBD1, 6 bases. The CDR3 has 15 amino acids. Germline CDR1 is SGHKS and CDR2 is YYEKEE (reference sequence). V lost 4 bases and J 9 bases, leaving 19 bases between the germline ends. The CDR3 here is CASSAYREGVKKLFF. DNA for the CDR3: TGTGCCAGCAGCGCCTACAGGGAGGGGGTCAAAAAACTGTTTTTT.

This chain connects TRBV18 to TRBJ2-6, with no clear D. Germline values: CDR1 KGHSH, CDR2 LQKENI. Trimming left V 3 bases short and J 1 base short, with 4 bases between. This CDR3 region has 14 residues. The CDR3 nucleotides read TGTGCCAGCTCACCCACATCTGGGGCCAACGTCCTGACTTTC. Its translation is CASSPTSGANVLTF.

This chain uses TRBV27 with TRBJ2-7; 7 nucleotides line up with TRBD2. Germline loops: CDR1 MNHEY, CDR2 SMNVEV (reference sequence). The CDR3 covers 15 residues. Losses at the gene ends were 6 bases for V and 5 bases for J; bases not matched to a gene: 13. This CDR3 is CASSPLGEGPHEQYF. As DNA, the CDR3 is TGTGCCAGCAGCCCTTTGGGGGAGGGCCCCCACGAGCAGTACTTC.

This chain connects TRBV7-2 to TRBJ2-3; TRBD2 might be the D (5 bases). V was cut by 5 bases and J by 3 bases, with 21 bases left in between. CDR3 length equals 17 residues. Germline V gene lookup returns CDR1 SGHTA and CDR2 FQGNSA. The CDR3 region has the DNA TGTGCCAGCAGCCCCTCAGGTTGGGGAGATGGGACAGATACGCAGTATTTT. It specifies CASSPSGWGDGTDTQYF.

This chain joins TRBV9 and TRBJ1-4; D is undetermined. From germline, CDR1 is SGDLS and CDR2 YYNGEE. This CDR3 is 15 amino acids long. V was pared by 0 bases and J by 5 bases, with 11 bases between. The CDR3 bases are TGTGCCAGCAGCGTAGGTCGGGGAGGGAATGAAAAACTGTTTTTT. Translated, it gives CASSVGRGGNEKLFF.

This clone was observed once. The chain combines TRBV30 with TRBJ2-1; 9 bases match TRBD2. The CDR3 has 14 amino acids. Germline V lookup: CDR1 GTSNPN, CDR2 SVGIG (reference sequence). The junction had 2 bases not matched to a gene; V was cut back by 0 bases and J by 5 bases. CDR3 nucleotide sequence: TGTGCCTGGAGTGTAAGACTAGCGGACAATGAGCAGTTCTTC. This gives the protein CAWSVRLADNEQFF.

V gene TRBV5-4 combines with J gene TRBJ2-5, with D possibly matching TRBD1 (6 bases). There are 13 residues in the CDR3. Trimming shortened V by 7 bases and J by 2 bases, and 12 bases separated the two germline ends. CDR1 is SGHNT and CDR2 is YYREEE in the germline V gene (reference sequence). The CDR3 coding sequence is TGTGCCAGCGGCAGGGGCACGCAAGAGACCCAGTACTTC. The encoded protein is CASGRGTQETQYF.

V and J are TRBV27 and TRBJ2-1; 10 positions match TRBD2. There are 15 residues in the CDR3. The V gene's germline CDR1 is MNHEY and CDR2 SMNVEV (reference sequence). The junction had 5 bases not matched to a gene; V was cut back by 5 bases and J by 4 bases. For the CDR3, the DNA is TGTGCCAGCAGTATAGGACTAGCGGCTTACAATGAGCAGTTCTTC. This translates into CASSIGLAAYNEQFF.

This clone has just a few counts. This chain links TRBV5-1 with TRBJ2-7; 10 bases are a match to TRBD1. V gave up 5 bases and J gave up 7 bases; unmatched junction bases: 15. Germline assignment: CDR1 SGHRS and CDR2 YFSETQ. This CDR3 comprises 16 residues. The CDR3 DNA sequence: TGCGCCAGCAGGGGAATGAAGACAGGGGGCTTAGGGGAGCAGTACTTC. As protein: CASRGMKTGGLGEQYF.